The 7 T cell receptor beta chains given below trace back to one sample, sequenced in a study of blood T cells in healthy people across ages. The authors ran a second PCR of about 6 to 11 cycles using a sample-barcoded 5' primer and a J-beta primer mix. Each CDR3 protein gets one entry after TCRdb re-called the 5' RACE reads with MiXCR. The data hold 750,000 to 950,000 distinct CDR3 sequences, with approximately 53% observed a single time. The specimen was blood. The receptors originated from an elderly man in good health.

This clonotype was observed a few times. The J gene is TRBJ2-1, the V gene TRBV7-2; no reliable D call. The tail of the sequence fits TRBJ2-7 better, so the J call may be wrong. This CDR3 is built from 13 residues. CDR1 and CDR2 (germline): SGHTA, FQGNSA. The chain's CDR3 is CASSHPPNNEQYF. Written as DNA, the CDR3 is TGTGCCAGCAGCCATCCACCGAACAATGAGCAGTACTTC.

The chain links TRBV6-5 to TRBJ2-7; a weak D match, TRBD2 (6 bases). Trimming left V 2 bases short and J 7 bases short, with 18 bases between. The CDR3 length is 15 residues. Germline CDR1 and CDR2: MNHEY and SVGAGI. The CDR3 loop reads CASSYGLTRGGEQYF. The DNA for the CDR3 is TGTGCCAGCAGTTACGGACTAACGCGAGGCGGGGAGCAGTACTTC.

DNA for the CDR3: TGTGCCAGCAGCCAAGACCGGCAGCACAGATACGCGTATTTT. Protein sequence: CASSQDRQHRYAYF. J is TRBJ2-3 and V is TRBV3-1; D unresolved. CDR3 length equals 14 residues. Trimming stripped 0 bases from V and 14 bases from J, with 18 bases between. The V gene's germline CDR1 is LGHDT and CDR2 YNNKEL (reference sequence).

J is TRBJ2-3 and V is TRBV7-2, with 9 bases identical to TRBD2. From germline, CDR1 is SGHTA and CDR2 FQGNSA. The CDR3 spans 15 residues. J lost 4 bases, V lost 5 bases, and 7 bases had no gene match. The DNA of the CDR3 is TGTGCCAGCAGCCGGACTAGCGTCAGCCCAGATACGCAGTATTTT. Its protein product is CASSRTSVSPDTQYF.

This chain uses TRBV24-1 with TRBJ1-2; D is perhaps TRBD1 (5 bases). Trimming left V 7 bases short and J 2 bases short, with 22 bases between. Germline CDR1 KGHDR, CDR2 SFDVKD. The CDR3 loop spans 17 amino acids. The CDR3 sequence is CATSSGTLPFGNYGYTF. In DNA, the CDR3 is TGTGCCACCAGCTCCGGGACGCTACCGTTTGGGAACTATGGCTACACCTTC.

The CDR3 DNA follows: TGTGCCAGCAGGATTACAGGCTCTGGGGCCAACGTCCTGACTTTC. This codes for CASRITGSGANVLTF. The chain carries TRBV6-5 and TRBJ2-6, with D perhaps TRBD1 (5 bases). The CDR3 has 15 residues. The V gene lost 6 bases and the J gene lost 0 bases, with 9 bases spanning the gap. Looked up from germline, CDR1 is MNHEY and CDR2 is SVGAGI.

A note on this clonotype: A junction end diverges from the germline sequence, so it may reflect a read error. The V call is TRBV29-1, the J call TRBJ2-7; D possibly uses TRBD1 or TRBD2 (5 bases each). Germline loops: CDR1 SQVTM, CDR2 ANQGSEA. The CDR3 is made up of 13 amino acids. DNA of the CDR3: TGCGGCGTCCGAGGGGAGAGCTCCTACGAGCAGTACTTC. This encodes CGVRGESSYEQYF.